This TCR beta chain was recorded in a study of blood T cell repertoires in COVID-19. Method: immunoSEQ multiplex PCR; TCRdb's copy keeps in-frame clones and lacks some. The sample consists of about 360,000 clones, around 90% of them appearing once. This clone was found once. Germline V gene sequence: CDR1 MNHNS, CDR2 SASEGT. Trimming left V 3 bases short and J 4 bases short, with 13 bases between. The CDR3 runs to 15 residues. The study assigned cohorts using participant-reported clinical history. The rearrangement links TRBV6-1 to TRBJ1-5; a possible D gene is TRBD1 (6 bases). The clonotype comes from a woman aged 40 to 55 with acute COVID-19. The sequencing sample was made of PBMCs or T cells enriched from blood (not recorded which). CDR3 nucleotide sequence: TGTGCCAGCAGTGACGGACAGCGCCCTAATCAGCCCCAGCATTTT. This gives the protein CASSDGQRPNQPQHF.